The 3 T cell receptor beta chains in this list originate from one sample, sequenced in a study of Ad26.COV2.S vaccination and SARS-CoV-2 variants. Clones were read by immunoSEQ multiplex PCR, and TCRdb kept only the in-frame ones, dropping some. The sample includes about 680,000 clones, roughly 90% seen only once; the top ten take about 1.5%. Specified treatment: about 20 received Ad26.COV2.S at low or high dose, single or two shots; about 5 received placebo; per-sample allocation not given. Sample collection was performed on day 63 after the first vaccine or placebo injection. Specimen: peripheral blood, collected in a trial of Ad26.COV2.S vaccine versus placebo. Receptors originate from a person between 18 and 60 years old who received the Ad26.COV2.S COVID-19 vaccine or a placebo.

This CDR3 reads CASSPRTENTEAFF. In nucleotides, the CDR3 is TGTGCCAGCAGCCCCCGGACAGAGAACACTGAAGCTTTCTTT. V gene TRBV3-1 (or the pseudogene TRBV3-2) combines with J gene TRBJ1-1, with D tentatively TRBD1 (6 bases). Trimming removed 4 bases at V and 1 base at J, with 10 bases between. Germline V gene data show CDR1 as LGHDT and CDR2 as YNNKEL (reference sequence). The CDR3 loop spans 14 amino acids.

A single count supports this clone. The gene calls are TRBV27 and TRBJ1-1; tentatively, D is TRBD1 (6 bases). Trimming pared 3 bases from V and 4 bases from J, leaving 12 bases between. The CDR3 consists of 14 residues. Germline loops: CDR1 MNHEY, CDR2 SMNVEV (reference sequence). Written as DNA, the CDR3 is TGTGCCAGCAGTTTTCGAGGGGGAATCACTGAAGCTTTCTTT. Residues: CASSFRGGITEAFF.

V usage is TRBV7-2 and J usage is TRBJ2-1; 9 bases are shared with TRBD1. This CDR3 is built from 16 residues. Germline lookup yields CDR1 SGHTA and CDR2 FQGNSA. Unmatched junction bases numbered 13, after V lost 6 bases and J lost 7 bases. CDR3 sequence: CASRPPGQGNTNEQFF. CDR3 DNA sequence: TGTGCCAGCAGACCACCGGGACAGGGAAACACGAATGAGCAGTTCTTC. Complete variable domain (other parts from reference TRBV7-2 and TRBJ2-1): GAGVSQSPSNKVTEKGKDVELRCDPISGHTALYWYRQSLGQGLEFLIYFQGNSAPDKSGLPSDRFSAERTGGSVSTLTIQRTQQEDSAVYLCASRPPGQGNTNEQFFGPGTRLTVL.